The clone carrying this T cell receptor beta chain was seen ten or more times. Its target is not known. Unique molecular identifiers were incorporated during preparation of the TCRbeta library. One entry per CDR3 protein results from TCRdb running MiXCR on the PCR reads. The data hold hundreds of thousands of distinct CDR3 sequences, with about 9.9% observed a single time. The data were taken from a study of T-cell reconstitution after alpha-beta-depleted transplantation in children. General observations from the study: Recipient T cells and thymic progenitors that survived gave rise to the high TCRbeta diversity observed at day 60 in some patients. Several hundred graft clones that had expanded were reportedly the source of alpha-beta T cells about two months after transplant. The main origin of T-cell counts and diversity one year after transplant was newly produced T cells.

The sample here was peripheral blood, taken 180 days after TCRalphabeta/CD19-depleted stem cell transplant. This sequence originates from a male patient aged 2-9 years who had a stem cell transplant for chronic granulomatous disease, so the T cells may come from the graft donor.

CDR3 amino acids: CSASEGLVSYNEQFF. CDR3 DNA sequence: TGCAGTGCTAGCGAGGGACTAGTCTCCTACAATGAGCAGTTCTTC. This chain connects TRBV20-1 to TRBJ2-1; 8 bases fit TRBD2. CDR1 DFQATT and CDR2 SNEGSKA come from the germline V gene (reference sequence). This CDR3 has 15 amino acids. The V and J ends lost 3 bases and 0 bases, in that order; junction bases with no gene match: 4.